A single sample is the source of the 28 T cell receptor beta chains below, sequenced in a study of blood T cells in healthy people across ages. The use of a sample-barcoded 5' primer and a J-beta primer mix characterized a second PCR of roughly 6 to 11 cycles. TCRdb analysed the 5' RACE reads with MiXCR anew, one entry per CDR3 protein. The repertoire holds about 620,000 distinct CDR3 sequences, with approximately 52% as singletons. The specimen sequenced was blood. All receptors come from a woman aged 80 or older in good health.

The count of this clonotype is one. The V gene is TRBV6-2 or TRBV6-3, the J gene TRBJ2-1; possible D gene TRBD1, 5 bases. Per germline, CDR1 MNHEY and CDR2 SVGEGT. The CDR3 has 14 residues. Trimming removed 4 bases from V and 9 bases from J, with 16 bases in between. The CDR3 coding sequence is TGTGCCAGCAGTTTTTGGCAGGGTTGGGGTGAGCAGTTCTTC. Amino acid sequence: CASSFWQGWGEQFF.

This clonotype has just one count. This sequence joins TRBV7-9 and TRBJ2-7; a possible D gene is TRBD1 (7 bases). The CDR3 totals 13 residues. V gave up 8 bases and J gave up 3 bases, with 14 bases separating them. Germline assignment: CDR1 SEHNR and CDR2 FQNEAQ (reference sequence). CDR3 in DNA: TGTGCCAGCGACGGGCAGGGGGGCTACGAGCAGTACTTC. The encoded protein is CASDGQGGYEQYF.

The sample holds many counts of this clonotype. The chain has TRBV12-3 or TRBV12-4 and TRBJ2-1, with D possibly being TRBD2 (6 bases). The CDR3 is 17 amino acids. V gave up 7 bases and J gave up 2 bases, with 21 bases separating them. CDR3 DNA: TGTGCCAGCACCTTGGGGGGAGGCAGCGAAACCTACAATGAGCAGTTCTTC. This sequence encodes CASTLGGGSETYNEQFF.

The chain joins TRBV3-1 to TRBJ1-1, with D unresolved. Between the trimmed V and J ends, which lost 3 bases and 6 bases, there was a span of 17 bases. The germline gives CDR1 LGHDT, CDR2 YNNKEL (reference sequence). This CDR3 region has 15 residues. CDR3 region: CASSQALIDAAEAFF. CDR3 DNA: TGTGCCAGCAGCCAGGCCTTAATTGACGCGGCTGAAGCTTTCTTT.

This clonotype was recorded at least ten times. The chain recombines TRBV5-1 with TRBJ2-5, with D possibly TRBD1 on 5 matching bases. This CDR3 spans 14 amino acids. Germline V gene data show CDR1 as SGHRS and CDR2 as YFSETQ. V was clipped by 3 bases and J by 4 bases, with 13 bases between them. The CDR3, as DNA: TGCGCCAGCAGCTACTCAGGGTGGCGAGAGACCCAGTACTTC. Protein: CASSYSGWRETQYF. The full variable domain, with the rest looked up from reference TRBV5-1 and TRBJ2-5, is KAGVTQTPRYLIKTRGQQVTLSCSPISGHRSVSWYQQTPGQGLQFLFEYFSETQRNKGNFPGRFSGRQFSNSRSEMNVSTLELGDSALYLCASSYSGWRETQYFGPGTRLLVL.

This clonotype was counted at least ten times. This chain uses TRBV3-1 with TRBJ1-5, with D maybe TRBD1 (6 bases). The CDR3 has 16 amino acids. Germline CDR1 reads LGHDT; CDR2 reads YNNKEL (reference sequence). Trimming took 0 bases from V and 4 from J, leaving 13 bases between them. The CDR3 nucleotides are TGTGCCAGCAGCCAAGATCGGGGTGACAGGAATCAGCCCCAGCATTTT. It yields the protein CASSQDRGDRNQPQHF.

J is TRBJ1-2 and V is TRBV7-9; perhaps TRBD1 as D (6 bases). The CDR3 loop spans 14 amino acids. Germline V gives CDR1 SEHNR, CDR2 FQNEAQ (reference sequence). V dropped 5 bases and J dropped 4 bases, with 14 bases sitting between them. This chain's CDR3 is CASSEAGGPYGYTF. In DNA form, the CDR3 reads TGTGCCAGCAGCGAAGCCGGGGGCCCCTATGGCTACACCTTC.

The V call is TRBV4-1, the J call TRBJ1-5, with D unclear. Trimming shortened V by 4 bases and J by 4 bases, and 14 bases separated the two germline ends. The CDR3 is made up of 15 amino acids. Germline V CDR1 and CDR2: MGHRA, YSYEKL. The CDR3 protein is CASSPGGGKNQPQHF. DNA for the CDR3: TGCGCCAGCAGCCCCGGCGGAGGGAAAAATCAGCCCCAGCATTTT.

There are many counts of this clonotype. The chain joins TRBV6-6 to TRBJ2-4; 7 bases map to TRBD2. This CDR3 is 14 amino acids long. Per germline, CDR1 MNHNY and CDR2 SVGAGI (reference sequence). V was pared by 3 bases and J by 6 bases, with 5 bases of the junction left unmatched. The DNA of the CDR3 is TGTGCCAGCAGTTATGCGGGAGTAGTAAACATTCAGTACTTC. Translating gives CASSYAGVVNIQYF.

This clonotype was detected ten times or more. The chain couples TRBV13 to TRBJ2-1; 8 nucleotides align to TRBD1. Losses at the gene ends were 6 bases for V and 0 bases for J; bases not matched to a gene: 16. The germline gives CDR1 PRHDT, CDR2 FYEKMQ (reference sequence). The CDR3 covers 19 residues. CDR3 in amino acids: CASSRPGQVPLSSYNEQFF. CDR3 DNA sequence: TGTGCCAGCAGTCGTCCGGGACAGGTTCCACTCAGCTCCTACAATGAGCAGTTCTTC. Supplemented by reference TRBV13 and TRBJ2-1, the full variable domain reads AAGVIQSPRHLIKEKRETATLKCYPIPRHDTVYWYQQGPGQDPQFLISFYEKMQSDKGSIPDRFSAQQFSDYHSELNMSSLELGDSALYFCASSRPGQVPLSSYNEQFFGPGTRLTVL.

This clonotype was counted only a few times. The J gene is TRBJ1-5, the V gene TRBV28, with 11 bases lining up with TRBD1. V shed 6 bases and J 6 bases; nucleotides not matched to a gene: 7. The germline CDR1 and CDR2 sequences are MDHEN and SYDVKM. This CDR3 is built from 15 residues. CDR3 sequence (DNA): TGTGCCAGCAGCCGGACAGGGGGCGCGGGTCAGCCCCAGCATTTT. It translates to CASSRTGGAGQPQHF. The whole variable domain, filled in from reference TRBV28 and TRBJ1-5, reads DVKVTQSSRYLVKRTGEKVFLECVQDMDHENMFWYRQDPGLGLRLIYFSYDVKMKEKGDIPEGYSVSREKKERFSLILESASTNQTSMYLCASSRTGGAGQPQHFGDGTRLSIL.

This clonotype has ten or more counts. Here the CDR3 DNA reads TGTGCCAGCAGCGGTAATGGCTACACCTTC. It specifies CASSGNGYTF. The chain combines TRBV12-3 or TRBV12-4 with TRBJ1-2; D remains ambiguous. CDR3 length equals 10 residues. Trimming removed 6 bases from V and 6 bases from J, with 5 bases in between.

The table lists this clonotype with a few counts. The V gene is TRBV20-1, the J gene TRBJ1-1; D remains unclear. V gave up 0 bases and J gave up 3 bases, with 14 bases separating them. The CDR3 is 15 amino acids. Germline values: CDR1 DFQATT, CDR2 SNEGSKA (reference sequence). The CDR3 loop is CSARDRRRGYTEAFF. The CDR3 bases are TGCAGTGCTAGAGATCGAAGGCGTGGGTACACTGAAGCTTTCTTT.

This clonotype has more than one count but fewer than ten. CDR3 nucleotide sequence: TGTGCCAGCAGCTTAGGGCAGGAAGGTGAGCAGTTCTTC. Its protein product is CASSLGQEGEQFF. This rearrangement joins TRBV7-2 to TRBJ2-1; the D is unclear. CDR3 length: 13 residues. CDR1 is SGHTA and CDR2 is FQGNSA in the germline V gene. V lost 1 base to trimming and J lost 9 bases, with 10 bases between them.

A word on this clonotype: This sequence may be a read error, since a much larger clone differs from it by one base. The chain joins TRBV20-1 to TRBJ2-5; 8 bases match TRBD2. The germline V gene encodes CDR1 DFQATT and CDR2 SNEGSKA (reference sequence). The CDR3 is 14 amino acids. J lost 11 bases, V lost 4 bases, and 15 bases had no gene match. The CDR3 region has the DNA TGCAGTGCTAACAAACTAGCGGTCCGTCGGGGGCAGTACTTC. This translates into CSANKLAVRRGQYF.

About this clonotype: A much bigger clone sits one base away, suggesting this may be a read error. CDR3 in DNA: TGTGCCAGCAGTGTTCGACTAGCTGCAAACATTCAGTACTTC. It is translated as CASSVRLAANIQYF. The J gene is TRBJ2-4, the V gene TRBV12-3 or TRBV12-4, with 7 bases fitting TRBD2. The junction had 7 bases not matched to a gene; V was cut back by 5 bases and J by 6 bases. This CDR3 comprises 14 residues.

The genes are TRBV10-3 and TRBJ2-3; D is uncertain. The CDR3 is 15 amino acids. V was shortened by 6 bases and J by 0 bases, with 13 bases between the two germline ends. The germline V gene has CDR1 ENHRY and CDR2 SYGVKD. The CDR3 coding sequence is TGTGCCATCAGGGACCATTTCCTTAGCACAGATACGCAGTATTTT. Protein product: CAIRDHFLSTDTQYF.

This clonotype appeared once. The rearrangement joins TRBV27 to TRBJ1-4; D possibly corresponds to TRBD1 (5 bases). Deletions cut 8 bases from V and 4 bases from J, with 17 bases between. CDR1 and CDR2 (germline): MNHEY, SMNVEV (reference sequence). CDR3 length equals 15 residues. CDR3 loop: CASGPQGWGNEKLFF. The CDR3 region has the DNA TGTGCCAGCGGTCCTCAGGGTTGGGGTAATGAAAAACTGTTTTTT.

The V and J genes are TRBV12-5 and TRBJ1-2, with 8 positions matching TRBD1. J was trimmed by 8 bases and V by 6 bases; bases with no gene match: 11. The CDR3 spans 14 residues. Per the germline V gene, CDR1 is LGHNT and CDR2 is FRNRAP. This CDR3 reads CASGPEGTGGGYTF. CDR3 DNA: TGTGCTAGTGGCCCTGAAGGGACAGGAGGAGGCTACACCTTC.

The chain employs TRBV10-1 and TRBJ1-1; a possible D gene is TRBD1 (6 bases). Germline loops: CDR1 WNHNN, CDR2 SYGVQD (reference sequence). This CDR3 comprises 13 residues. V gave up 4 bases and J gave up 8 bases, with 14 bases separating them. The CDR3 protein is CASSGTQTGEAFF. In nucleotides, the CDR3 is TGCGCCAGCAGTGGGACTCAGACAGGAGAAGCTTTCTTT.

V and J are TRBV27 and TRBJ2-3, with 7 bases fitting TRBD2. The germline gives CDR1 MNHEY, CDR2 SMNVEV (reference sequence). CDR3 length equals 17 residues. V lost 4 bases and J lost 2; bases outside the gene matches: 12. CDR3 in amino acids: CASSSDPAGISTDTQYF. CDR3 nucleotide sequence: TGTGCCAGCAGTTCCGACCCAGCGGGGATCTCCACAGATACGCAGTATTTT.

As to this clonotype: A much more abundant neighbour one base away suggests this may be a read error. This sequence joins TRBV20-1 and TRBJ2-7; 7 positions agree with TRBD2. CDR1 and CDR2 (germline): DFQATT, SNEGSKA (reference sequence). Trimming removed 5 bases from V and 2 bases from J; junction bases left unmatched: 9. The CDR3 is made up of 14 amino acids. The CDR3 region is CSAYPAGTPYEQYF. For the CDR3, the DNA is TGCAGTGCTTACCCAGCGGGAACCCCCTACGAGCAGTACTTC.

The J gene is TRBJ2-1, the V gene TRBV28; tentatively, D is TRBD1 (6 bases). Trimming cost V 5 bases and J 3 bases, with 14 bases left between them. Germline values: CDR1 MDHEN, CDR2 SYDVKM. The CDR3 has 15 amino acids. For the CDR3, the DNA is TGTGCCAGCAGTCCCTCGACAGGATTCTACAATGAGCAGTTCTTC. Its translation is CASSPSTGFYNEQFF.

The genes are TRBV28 and TRBJ1-6; D is ambiguous. The germline gives CDR1 MDHEN, CDR2 SYDVKM. The CDR3 runs 17 residues. Trimming removed 6 bases from V and 0 bases from J, with 15 bases in between. The CDR3 reads CASSPTYTSSYNSPLHF. In DNA, the CDR3 is TGTGCCAGCAGCCCGACTTACACGAGCTCCTATAATTCACCCCTCCACTTT.

This clonotype was counted ten times or more. A read error may explain this, as a much larger clone is one base away. The chain combines TRBV6-6 with TRBJ2-5, with unresolved D. The germline V gene encodes CDR1 MNHNY and CDR2 SVGAGI (reference sequence). Trimming pared 5 bases from V and 11 bases from J, leaving 24 bases between. The CDR3 is made up of 15 amino acids. The CDR3 protein is CASSRQEPSRHEQYF. The CDR3 DNA sequence: TGTGCCAGCAGTAGGCAGGAGCCGAGTAGGCATGAGCAGTACTTC.

This clonotype was detected ten times or more. The rearrangement joins TRBV3-1 to TRBJ2-7; D gene ambiguous. This CDR3 spans 14 amino acids. Per the germline V gene, CDR1 is LGHDT and CDR2 is YNNKEL (reference sequence). With 0 bases removed from V and 3 bases from J, the gap between germline ends came to 9 bases. The CDR3 DNA reads as TGTGCCAGCAGCCAAGAAGGAACAGACTACGAGCAGTACTTC. It yields the protein CASSQEGTDYEQYF.

This clonotype was counted many times. The rearrangement uses TRBV29-1 and TRBJ1-2, with D unresolved. The CDR3 length is 11 residues. Germline assignment: CDR1 SQVTM and CDR2 ANQGSEA. Deletions cut 4 bases from V and 2 bases from J, with 5 bases between. Here the CDR3 reads CSVGENYGYTF. CDR3 sequence (DNA): TGCAGCGTTGGGGAAAACTATGGCTACACCTTC.

This chain joins TRBV5-5 and TRBJ1-2; D gene uncertain. CDR1 is SGHKS, CDR2 YYEKEE, per germline (reference sequence). The ends were cut back, 4 bases at V and 0 bases at J, with 16 bases in the middle. The CDR3 contains 16 residues. The CDR3 reads CASSQLNRMSNYGYTF. The CDR3 nucleotides are TGTGCCAGCAGCCAGCTAAACCGGATGTCTAACTATGGCTACACCTTC.